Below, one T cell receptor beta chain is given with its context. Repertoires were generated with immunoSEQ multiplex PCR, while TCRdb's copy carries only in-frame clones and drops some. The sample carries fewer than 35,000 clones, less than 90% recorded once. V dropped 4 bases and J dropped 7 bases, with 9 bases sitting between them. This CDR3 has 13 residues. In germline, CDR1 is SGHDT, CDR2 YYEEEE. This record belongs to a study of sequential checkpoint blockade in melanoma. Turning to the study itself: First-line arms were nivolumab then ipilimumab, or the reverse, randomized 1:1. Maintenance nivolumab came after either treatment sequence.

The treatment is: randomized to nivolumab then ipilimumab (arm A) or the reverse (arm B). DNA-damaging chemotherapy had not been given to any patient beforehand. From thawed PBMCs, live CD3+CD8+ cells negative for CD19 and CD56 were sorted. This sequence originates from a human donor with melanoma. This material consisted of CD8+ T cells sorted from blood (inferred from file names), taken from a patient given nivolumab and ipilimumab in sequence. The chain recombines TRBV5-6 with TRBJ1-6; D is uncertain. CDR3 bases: TGTGCCAGCAGCCATGTGCTAAATTCACCCCTCCACTTT. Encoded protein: CASSHVLNSPLHF.